A selection of T cell receptor beta chains follows, all from one sample in a study of CD8+ T cells in alopecia areata. Repertoires were generated with immunoSEQ multiplex PCR, while TCRdb's copy carries only in-frame clones and drops some. The table includes hundreds of thousands of clones, roughly 63% detected once. The source material was CD4+ T cells sorted from blood, sampled around week 54, from a patient treated with tofacitinib. These receptors were obtained from a human donor with alopecia areata. Each CDR3 is given without its conserved first and last residue. Fields, in order: clone size, V gene, J gene, CDR3 protein. A row's size may be missing; if present it is once, few, many or a size class.

>.|TRBV25-1|TRBJ2-5
ASSPEGRETQY
>few|TRBV12-5|TRBJ1-1
ASGRAALDTEAF
>.|TRBV4-3|TRBJ2-7
ASSQELSLDEQY
>.|TRBV9|TRBJ2-5
ASSKIAGQETQY
>.|TRBV30|TRBJ1-2
AWSYGWISGDYGYT
>many|TRBV2|TRBJ2-3
ASSGIYGQDTQY
>.|TRBV5-6|TRBJ2-5
ASSLTLSETQY
>.|TRBV12-5|TRBJ2-3
ASGLQATDTQY
>.|TRBV15|TRBJ1-2
ATSRSGTSYGYT
>few|TRBV4-3|TRBJ1-6
ASSRTVGSPLH
>few|TRBV30|TRBJ1-6
AWRIDRVKSPLH
>.|TRBV5-1|TRBJ2-5
ASSSGQGNQETQY
>.|TRBV4-1|TRBJ2-1
ASRPPGTGGHNEQF
>.|TRBV18|TRBJ1-2
ASSPFAGEDGYT
>.|TRBV4-1|TRBJ1-6
ASSRSRWGMDSPLH
>.|TRBV20-1|TRBJ2-5
SAIRETQY
>.|TRBV11-3|TRBJ2-1
ASSLGRGATEQF
>.|TRBV15|TRBJ1-1
ATSRDLLRNTEAF
>.|TRBV29-1|TRBJ1-2
SVTTGNYGYT
>few|TRBV7-7|TRBJ2-2
ASSSGLNTGELF
>few|TRBV29-1|TRBJ2-3
SVIFYGQGQGDTQY
>few|TRBV4-1|TRBJ2-5
ASARLAVIQETQY
>.|TRBV7-2|TRBJ2-1
ASSSDRAHEQF
>few|TRBV30|TRBJ1-1
AWGLGEAF
>.|TRBV30|TRBJ2-2
AWSVRWGGSGELF
>.|TRBV4-1|TRBJ2-1
ASSQYRDSYNEQF
>.|TRBV10-3|TRBJ1-1
AISRTGNTEAF
>.|TRBV15|TRBJ1-1
ATSRDSWNTEAF
>few|TRBV5-1|TRBJ2-3
ASSFTGLGTDTQY
>.|TRBV30|TRBJ2-1
AWMGDGVYNEQF
>.|TRBV15|TRBJ1-5
ATSRSGVTIQPQH
>few|TRBV5-4|TRBJ2-5
ASSFRTGSRGTQY
>.|TRBV4-1|TRBJ1-5
ASSQDRAQPQH
>.|TRBV29-1|TRBJ1-2
SVEAVGLNYGYT
>.|TRBV29-1|TRBJ2-2
SVGERVNTGELF
>.|TRBV5-1|TRBJ2-5
ASSFWTGSETQY
>.|TRBV30|TRBJ2-5
ASSDRGEETQY
>.|TRBV9|TRBJ2-3
ASSATGSTDTQY
>.|TRBV30|TRBJ2-1
AWSVVDIYNEQF
>once|TRBV30|TRBJ2-3
AGTGASTDTQY
>.|TRBV30|TRBJ2-7
AWSVQASYEQY
>once|TRBV11-2|TRBJ2-5
ASSFGQRGIGETQY
>.|TRBV30|TRBJ1-6
AGGQSPLH
>few|TRBV2|TRBJ2-7
ASSDISGGPSYEQY
>.|TRBV18|TRBJ2-4
ASSLKERAKNIQY
>.|TRBV20-1|TRBJ1-2
SVTDGYT
>once|TRBV18|TRBJ2-5
ASSRNPGQGVETQY
>.|TRBV29-1|TRBJ1-1
SVARPMNTEAF
>.|TRBV7-3|TRBJ2-5
ASSSSGGAWETQY
>few|TRBV30|TRBJ2-5
AWSVYRAPNQETQY
>.|TRBV6-1|TRBJ2-7
ASSEWEIRYEQY
>.|TRBV19|TRBJ2-3
ASRGSTDTQY
>once|TRBV5-1|TRBJ2-7
ASSPGGGLYEQY